This T cell receptor beta chain was captured in a study of blood T cell repertoires in COVID-19. Study as a whole: There were acute and convalescent COVID-19 samples, and they came from the United States, Italy and Spain. PBMCs, B-cell-depleted T cells, or T cells were the source of the cDNA or gDNA that made up the material.

The germline V and J ends were trimmed by 4 bases and 2 bases, with 14 bases remaining between them. The CDR3 covers 16 residues. Germline assignment: CDR1 LNHDA and CDR2 SQIVND (reference sequence). Assay: immunoSEQ multiplex PCR; the TCRdb copy retains only in-frame clones and omits some. The table lists roughly 250,000 clones, nearly 90% of them singletons. The TCR originated in a woman in her thirties or forties who had recovered from COVID-19. What was sequenced was peripheral blood. This chain connects TRBV19 to TRBJ1-4; TRBD1 is a possible D gene (6 bases). CDR3 in amino acids: CASSTPQGSTNEKLFF. The CDR3 region has the DNA TGTGCCAGTAGTACCCCACAGGGATCGACTAATGAAAAACTGTTTTTT.